These 25 T cell receptor beta chains originate from one sample sequenced in a study of shared clonotypes between healthy human individuals. The table came from immunoSEQ multiplex PCR; TCRdb's copy has only in-frame clones and leaves some out. The sample has around 2,000,000 clones; 85% to 95% are singletons. The naive CD8 fraction comprised CD45RO-negative cells positively selected for CCR7 and excluded terminally differentiated effector memory CD45RA+ cells. Sequencing was performed on naive CD8+ T cells sorted from blood. The receptors stem from a man younger than 30 in good health.

This clone showed up just once. The V and J genes are TRBV6-1 and TRBJ2-7; the match to TRBD1 covers 7 bases. Germline loops: CDR1 MNHNS, CDR2 SASEGT. This CDR3 comprises 14 residues. The V and J ends lost 4 bases and 1 base, in that order; junction bases with no gene match: 4. CDR3 residues: CASSGRGLSYEQYF. CDR3 nucleotide sequence: TGTGCCAGCAGTGGAAGGGGGCTATCCTACGAGCAGTACTTC.

This chain links TRBV11-2 with TRBJ1-1; D might be TRBD1 (5 bases). V dropped 1 base and J dropped 4 bases, with 13 bases sitting between them. The germline CDR1 and CDR2 sequences are SGHAT and FQNNGV. This CDR3 comprises 15 residues. The CDR3: CASSLVRGVSTEAFF. CDR3 nucleotide sequence: TGTGCCAGCAGCTTAGTCAGAGGGGTGAGCACTGAAGCTTTCTTT.

The genes are TRBV23-1 and TRBJ2-7; D not certain. TRBV23-1 is an open reading frame whose function is uncertain. This CDR3 is built from 13 residues. Trimming took 8 bases from V and 6 from J, leaving 17 bases between them. CDR3 loop: CASCRPPTAEQYF. In DNA form, the CDR3 reads TGCGCCAGCTGTCGTCCCCCCACCGCCGAGCAGTACTTC.

The chain uses TRBV30 and TRBJ2-1, with D possibly being TRBD2 (5 bases). From germline, CDR1 is GTSNPN and CDR2 SVGIG (reference sequence). The V gene lost 0 bases and the J gene lost 7 bases, with 13 bases spanning the gap. The CDR3 covers 14 residues. The CDR3 spells CAWSVVLAGNEQFF. CDR3 in DNA: TGTGCCTGGAGTGTAGTGCTAGCAGGAAATGAGCAGTTCTTC.

The chain joins TRBV7-9 to TRBJ2-5; no clear D. The CDR3 has 15 amino acids. V was shortened by 7 bases and J by 1 base, with 16 bases between the two germline ends. Per germline, CDR1 SEHNR and CDR2 FQNEAQ (reference sequence). This CDR3 reads CASTPWTFAQETQYF. Written as DNA, the CDR3 is TGTGCCAGCACCCCCTGGACGTTTGCCCAAGAGACCCAGTACTTC.

This clone appeared a few times. The rearrangement uses TRBV7-9 and TRBJ2-3; either TRBD1 or TRBD2 may fit D (5 bases each). Germline loops: CDR1 SEHNR, CDR2 FQNEAQ (reference sequence). Trimming removed 2 bases from V and 2 bases from J, with 17 bases in between. The CDR3 loop spans 17 amino acids. CDR3 in amino acids: CASSLSTGPRLTDTQYF. The DNA for the CDR3 is TGTGCCAGCAGCTTAAGTACGGGGCCGAGACTCACAGATACGCAGTATTTT. The full variable domain, completed using reference TRBV7-9 and TRBJ2-3, is DTGVSQNPRHKITKRGQNVTFRCDPISEHNRLYWYRQTLGQGPEFLTYFQNEAQLEKSRLLSDRFSAERPKGSFSTLEIQRTEQGDSAMYLCASSLSTGPRLTDTQYFGPGTRLTVL.

This clone was recorded only once. J is TRBJ1-1 and V is TRBV4-3; D not resolved. V lost 0 bases to trimming and J lost 4 bases, with 12 bases between them. Germline-derived CDR1 and CDR2 are LGHNA and YSLEER. This CDR3 comprises 15 residues. CDR3 coding DNA: TGCGCCAGCAGCCAAGACCGCGGGCTTAGCACTGAAGCTTTCTTT. Its translation is CASSQDRGLSTEAFF.

The genes are TRBV27 and TRBJ2-1; the D gene is possibly TRBD1 (6 bases). The CDR3 contains 14 residues. Germline V gives CDR1 MNHEY, CDR2 SMNVEV (reference sequence). V was cut by 7 bases and J by 5 bases, with 15 bases left in between. CDR3 region: CASKQGKVHNEQFF. The CDR3 DNA sequence: TGTGCCAGCAAACAGGGAAAGGTACACAATGAGCAGTTCTTC.

The V and J genes are TRBV7-9 and TRBJ2-7, with 12 bases aligning to TRBD1. Losses at the gene ends were 1 base for V and 2 bases for J; bases not matched to a gene: 12. The CDR3 covers 19 residues. CDR1 and CDR2 from the germline V gene are SEHNR and FQNEAQ (reference sequence). Written as DNA, the CDR3 is TGTGCCAGCAGCTTAGGCCCGGGACAGGGGGCAGGCGGTGCCTACGAGCAGTACTTC. This sequence encodes CASSLGPGQGAGGAYEQYF. The full variable domain, in which reference TRBV7-9 and TRBJ2-7 provide the parts outside the CDR3, is DTGVSQNPRHKITKRGQNVTFRCDPISEHNRLYWYRQTLGQGPEFLTYFQNEAQLEKSRLLSDRFSAERPKGSFSTLEIQRTEQGDSAMYLCASSLGPGQGAGGAYEQYFGPGTRLTVT.

Note on this clone: The sample contains more than one DNA sequence encoding this CDR3. This chain connects TRBV9 to TRBJ1-1; no definite D call. The CDR3 consists of 13 residues. Germline-derived CDR1 and CDR2 are SGDLS and YYNGEE. The germline V and J ends were trimmed by 0 bases and 5 bases, with 8 bases remaining between them. CDR3: CASSVGGRTEAFF. The CDR3 DNA is TGTGCCAGCAGCGTAGGCGGGAGGACTGAAGCTTTCTTT.

This chain uses TRBV10-1 with TRBJ2-7; maybe TRBD2 (6 bases). This CDR3 contains 11 residues. Germline V CDR1 and CDR2: WNHNN, SYGVQD (reference sequence). Trimming left V 5 bases short and J 7 bases short, with 9 bases between. CDR3 bases: TGCGCCAGCAGTTTCGGAGGGGAGCAGTACTTC. Its protein is CASSFGGEQYF.

This chain links TRBV10-1 with TRBJ2-7, with 8 bases identical to TRBD1. CDR1 is WNHNN, CDR2 SYGVQD, per germline (reference sequence). Germline trimming cut 0 bases from V and 6 bases from J; bases unmatched to any gene: 19. The CDR3 covers 19 residues. For the CDR3, the DNA is TGCGCCAGCAGTGAGTCGAGGACAGGGAAAAACTGGAGTCTACGCGAGCAGTACTTC. This sequence encodes CASSESRTGKNWSLREQYF.

The chain uses TRBV6-5 and TRBJ2-5, with D perhaps TRBD2 (7 bases). From germline, CDR1 is MNHEY and CDR2 SVGAGI. The CDR3 has 13 amino acids. With 8 bases removed from V and 5 bases from J, the gap between germline ends came to 15 bases. The CDR3 region is CASGGAGSETQYF. The DNA for the CDR3 is TGTGCCAGCGGGGGGGCCGGATCGGAGACCCAGTACTTC.

The chain uses TRBV28 and TRBJ2-1, with D unresolved. The CDR3 runs 12 residues. CDR1 and CDR2 (germline): MDHEN, SYDVKM. Trimming removed 2 bases from V and 8 bases from J, with 7 bases in between. The CDR3 bases are TGTGCCAGCAGTTTACCCGCAGATGAGCAGTTCTTC. It yields the protein CASSLPADEQFF.

This rearrangement joins TRBV13 to TRBJ1-1; 8 bases are shared with TRBD1. After removal of 3 bases from V and 5 bases from J, the junction contained 8 bases not matched to a gene. The CDR3 length is 15 residues. The germline CDR1 and CDR2 sequences are PRHDT and FYEKMQ (reference sequence). In nucleotides, the CDR3 is TGTGCCAGCAGCTTCGGATTGGGACAGGCTACTGAAGCTTTCTTT. Its protein product is CASSFGLGQATEAFF. Based on the CDR3 plus reference TRBV13 and TRBJ1-1, the full variable domain is AAGVIQSPRHLIKEKRETATLKCYPIPRHDTVYWYQQGPGQDPQFLISFYEKMQSDKGSIPDRFSAQQFSDYHSELNMSSLELGDSALYFCASSFGLGQATEAFFGQGTRLTVV.

The CDR3 DNA reads as TGTGCCAGCAGTGAAGGATCACCCAACGAGCAGTACTTC. It translates to CASSEGSPNEQYF. This chain joins TRBV6-4 and TRBJ2-7; D unresolved. CDR1 and CDR2 from the germline V gene are MRHNA and SNTAGT. This CDR3 is built from 13 residues. Trimming stripped 3 bases from V and 5 bases from J, with 11 bases between.

V usage is TRBV4-1 and J usage is TRBJ2-7; 9 nucleotides line up with TRBD2. This CDR3 comprises 16 residues. The germline V gene has CDR1 MGHRA and CDR2 YSYEKL. V was clipped by 1 base and J by 4 bases; unmatched bases: 8. The CDR3 loop is CASSQVGGGRDYEQYF. CDR3 in DNA: TGCGCCAGCAGCCAAGTTGGTGGCGGGAGGGATTACGAGCAGTACTTC.

This rearrangement joins TRBV7-9 to TRBJ2-7; D gene uncertain. Germline CDR1 and CDR2: SEHNR and FQNEAQ (reference sequence). V lost 1 base to trimming and J lost 5 bases, with 12 bases between them. This CDR3 region has 14 residues. DNA for the CDR3: TGTGCCAGCAGCTTAGAGGGCCCCCGGGACGAGCAGTACTTC. Translation gives CASSLEGPRDEQYF.

The V call is TRBV2, the J call TRBJ1-1; 10 nucleotides line up with TRBD1. Germline lookup yields CDR1 SNHLY and CDR2 FYNNEI. The junction had 4 bases not matched to a gene; V was cut back by 7 bases and J by 5 bases. The CDR3 totals 13 residues. For the CDR3, the DNA is TGTGCCAGCATTCGGGACAGGGGTACTGAAGCTTTCTTT. It translates to CASIRDRGTEAFF.

CDR3 amino acids: CAWMSGTGMGYTEAFF. The CDR3 region has the DNA TGTGCCTGGATGTCTGGGACAGGGATGGGATACACTGAAGCTTTCTTT. This sequence joins TRBV30 and TRBJ1-1, with 9 bases matching TRBD1. The J segment lost 3 bases and the V segment lost 4 bases, leaving 12 bases of the junction unmatched. The length of the CDR3 is 16 residues. Germline lookup yields CDR1 GTSNPN and CDR2 SVGIG (reference sequence). Combining the CDR3 with reference TRBV30 and TRBJ1-1 gives the whole variable domain SQTIHQWPATLVQPVGSPLSLECTVEGTSNPNLYWYRQAAGRGLQLLFYSVGIGQISSEVPQNLSASRPQDRQFILSSKKLLLSDSGFYLCAWMSGTGMGYTEAFFGQGTRLTVV.

CDR3 bases: TGTGCCAGCAGCTTACTAGGGATGGGGAACACTGAAGCTTTCTTT. It is translated as CASSLLGMGNTEAFF. V is TRBV7-9 and J is TRBJ1-1; no reliable D call. The germline V gene has CDR1 SEHNR and CDR2 FQNEAQ (reference sequence). The V end was cut by 2 bases, the J end by 1 base, with 11 bases between. This CDR3 contains 15 residues.

The chain employs TRBV19 and TRBJ2-3, with D possibly TRBD1 on 5 matching bases. Germline V lookup: CDR1 LNHDA, CDR2 SQIVND (reference sequence). This CDR3 contains 17 residues. The ends were cut back, 1 base at V and 2 bases at J, with 16 bases in the middle. CDR3 nucleotides: TGTGCCAGTAGTATAGGCGGACATAACACAAACACAGATACGCAGTATTTT. The encoded protein is CASSIGGHNTNTDTQYF.

The chain links TRBV9 to TRBJ1-4; 8 bases fit TRBD1. Germline V CDR1 and CDR2: SGDLS, YYNGEE. CDR3 size: 14 residues. The trim removed 0 bases at V and 8 bases at J, leaving 3 bases unmatched. The CDR3 sequence: CASSVGTGWEKLFF. The CDR3 DNA reads TGTGCCAGCAGCGTAGGGACAGGGTGGGAAAAACTGTTTTTT.

The V call is TRBV7-9, the J call TRBJ2-7; 7 nucleotides line up with TRBD1. This CDR3 has 14 amino acids. The germline gives CDR1 SEHNR, CDR2 FQNEAQ (reference sequence). Trimming took 2 bases from V and 2 from J; bases not matched to a gene: 3. The CDR3 nucleotides read TGTGCCAGCAGCTTAACGGGACAGACCTACGAGCAGTACTTC. It is translated as CASSLTGQTYEQYF.

The chain employs TRBV4-3 and TRBJ2-2; 7 bases are a match to TRBD2. V shed 0 bases, J shed 8 bases, and the junction held 6 bases outside the gene matches. The germline CDR1 and CDR2 sequences are LGHNA and YSLEER. The CDR3 totals 15 residues. CDR3 region: CASSQDRWGGGELFF. The CDR3 DNA follows: TGCGCCAGCAGCCAAGATCGCTGGGGGGGTGGGGAGCTGTTTTTT.